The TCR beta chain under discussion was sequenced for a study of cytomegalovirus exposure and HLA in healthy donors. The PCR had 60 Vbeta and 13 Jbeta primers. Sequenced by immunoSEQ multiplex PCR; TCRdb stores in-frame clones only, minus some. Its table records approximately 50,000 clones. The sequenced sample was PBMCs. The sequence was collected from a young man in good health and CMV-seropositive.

The CDR3 here is CASSTPIRYRETDTQYF. CDR3 DNA sequence: TGTGCCAGCAGTACCCCTATCCGGTACAGGGAAACAGATACGCAGTATTTT. This chain joins TRBV27 and TRBJ2-3, with D possibly matching TRBD1 (6 bases). The germline CDR1 and CDR2 sequences are MNHEY and SMNVEV (reference sequence). V lost 5 bases and J lost 3, with 21 bases in between. CDR3 size: 17 residues.